The 25 T cell receptor beta chains below come from one sample, sequenced in a study of cytomegalovirus exposure and HLA in healthy donors. With 60 Vbeta and 13 Jbeta primers, the PCR was carried out. This table comes from immunoSEQ multiplex PCR, and its TCRdb copy is limited to in-frame clones, with some not included. This table has around 180,000 clones, 70% to 80% appearing once. The source material was PBMCs. The receptor set was obtained from a man aged 60 to 69 in good health and CMV-seronegative.

The rearrangement links TRBV29-1 to TRBJ1-1, with 8 bases aligning to TRBD1. Looked up from germline, CDR1 is SQVTM and CDR2 is ANQGSEA. CDR3 size: 13 residues. V lost 7 bases, J lost 4 bases, and 8 bases stayed unmatched. The CDR3 sequence is CSAFTGGSTEAFF. CDR3 bases: TGCAGCGCATTTACAGGGGGGAGCACTGAAGCTTTCTTT. The full variable domain, in which reference TRBV29-1 and TRBJ1-1 provide the parts outside the CDR3, is SAVISQKPSRDICQRGTSLTIQCQVDSQVTMMFWYRQQPGQSLTLIATANQGSEATYESGFVIDKFPISRPNLTFSTLTVSNMSPEDSSIYLCSAFTGGSTEAFFGQGTRLTVV.

V is TRBV2 and J is TRBJ2-7, with 11 bases that match TRBD2. With V trimmed by 8 bases and J by 3 bases, 6 bases remained unmatched. CDR3 length equals 14 residues. From germline, CDR1 is SNHLY and CDR2 FYNNEI. The CDR3 region is CASSGTSGYYEQYF. The DNA of the CDR3 is TGTGCCAGCTCCGGGACTAGCGGTTACTACGAGCAGTACTTC.

CDR3 nucleotides: TGTGCCAGCAGTTTTAGGGGGGGGGATCAGCCCCAGCATTTT. It yields the protein CASSFRGGDQPQHF. The chain employs TRBV27 and TRBJ1-5; D may be TRBD1 (6 bases). Germline V gene sequence: CDR1 MNHEY, CDR2 SMNVEV (reference sequence). The V gene lost 3 bases and the J gene lost 5 bases, with 11 bases spanning the gap. The CDR3 loop spans 14 amino acids.

The sample holds a few counts of this clone. J is TRBJ1-1 and V is TRBV7-8, with D possibly matching TRBD1 (5 bases). Germline CDR1 and CDR2: SGHVS and FQNEAQ. V was shortened by 3 bases and J by 1 base, with 18 bases between the two germline ends. This CDR3 contains 17 residues. The CDR3 loop reads CASSFGQGGSWNTEAFF. The CDR3 DNA is TGTGCCAGCAGCTTTGGTCAGGGTGGCTCTTGGAACACTGAAGCTTTCTTT.

To note about this clone: The sample carries other DNA sequences with the same CDR3. V is TRBV6-6 and J is TRBJ1-1; the D gene is possibly TRBD1 (5 bases). Trimming cost V 6 bases and J 4 bases, with 9 bases left between them. Germline lookup yields CDR1 MNHNY and CDR2 SVGAGI (reference sequence). There are 12 residues in the CDR3. CDR3 region: CASSPGGTEAFF. CDR3 DNA: TGTGCCAGCAGCCCGGGGGGCACTGAAGCTTTCTTT.

CDR3 coding DNA: TGTGCCTTGGGGAGACAGGGGGCCAACTCCTACGAGCAGTACTTC. Its protein product is CALGRQGANSYEQYF. This chain links TRBV30 with TRBJ2-7; TRBD1 aligns across 10 bases. Trimming removed 7 bases from V and 0 bases from J; junction bases left unmatched: 9. The CDR3 covers 15 residues. The germline V gene has CDR1 GTSNPN and CDR2 SVGIG (reference sequence). Full variable domain (rest looked up from reference TRBV30 and TRBJ2-7): SQTIHQWPATLVQPVGSPLSLECTVEGTSNPNLYWYRQAAGRGLQLLFYSVGIGQISSEVPQNLSASRPQDRQFILSSKKLLLSDSGFYLCALGRQGANSYEQYFGPGTRLTVT.

The chain has TRBV7-2 and TRBJ2-2, with TRBD1 matching over 8 bases. In germline, CDR1 is SGHTA, CDR2 FQGNSA. This CDR3 region has 15 residues. V lost 2 bases to trimming and J lost 4 bases; unmatched junction nucleotides: 3. CDR3 nucleotides: TGTGCCAGCAGCTTACAGGGGGCTGGCACCGGGGAGCTGTTTTTT. It is translated as CASSLQGAGTGELFF.

This clone was seen a few times. V is TRBV28 and J is TRBJ1-6; TRBD1 is a possible D gene (6 bases). The CDR3 consists of 18 residues. The germline CDR1 and CDR2 sequences are MDHEN and SYDVKM. Deletions cut 6 bases from V and 0 bases from J, with 18 bases between. In DNA, the CDR3 is TGTGCCAGCAGACACTCAGGGGCCTTGAGCTCCTATAATTCACCCCTCCACTTT. This gives the protein CASRHSGALSSYNSPLHF.

V gene TRBV15 combines with J gene TRBJ2-3; D might be TRBD2 (6 bases). Germline V gene lookup returns CDR1 LNHNV and CDR2 YYDKDF (reference sequence). Trimming took off 2 bases at V and 4 bases at J, with 13 bases between the two ends. The CDR3 has 15 residues. In DNA, the CDR3 is TGTGCCACCAGCAGACCTAGTGCGGGGCCAGATACGCAGTATTTT. It is translated as CATSRPSAGPDTQYF.

This clone was seen only a few times. CDR3 DNA: TGTGCCAGCAGCTCAAGGGGTTTGGGGACTGAAGCTTTCTTT. This translates into CASSSRGLGTEAFF. The rearrangement uses TRBV5-6 and TRBJ1-1; perhaps TRBD1 as D (5 bases). V gave up 3 bases and J gave up 5 bases, with 14 bases separating them. The CDR3 spans 14 residues. Germline V gene data show CDR1 as SGHDT and CDR2 as YYEEEE. Using reference TRBV5-6 and TRBJ1-1 for the parts outside the CDR3, the full variable domain is DAGVTQSPTHLIKTRGQQVTLRCSPKSGHDTVSWYQQALGQGPQFIFQYYEEEERQRGNFPDRFSGHQFPNYSSELNVNALLLGDSALYLCASSSRGLGTEAFFGQGTRLTVV.

The CDR3 sequence: CASSEDRGGYGYTF. Written as DNA, the CDR3 is TGTGCCAGCAGTGAAGACAGGGGAGGCTATGGCTACACCTTC. This sequence joins TRBV6-1 and TRBJ1-2; TRBD1 matches at 7 bases. The CDR3 runs 14 residues. Germline V CDR1 and CDR2: MNHNS, SASEGT. The trim removed 1 base at V and 4 bases at J, leaving 3 bases unmatched.

This sequence joins TRBV4-1 and TRBJ2-1; 7 positions match TRBD2. CDR3 length equals 16 residues. Germline V gives CDR1 MGHRA, CDR2 YSYEKL. V shed 2 bases, J shed 2 bases, and the junction held 6 bases outside the gene matches. The CDR3, as DNA: TGCGCCAGCAGCCAACCAGGACTAGACACCTACAATGAGCAGTTCTTC. It translates to CASSQPGLDTYNEQFF.

This clone was observed a single time. The CDR3: CASSGLRGERGGRDEQFF. The CDR3 DNA sequence: TGTGCCAGCAGTGGCCTACGGGGGGAGCGGGGGGGCAGGGATGAGCAGTTCTTC. The chain recombines TRBV6-1 with TRBJ2-1; 10 bases map to TRBD2. Germline lookup yields CDR1 MNHNS and CDR2 SASEGT. The ends lost 4 bases at V and 8 bases at J; junction bases unmatched: 17. This CDR3 is built from 18 residues.

The rearrangement links TRBV5-6 to TRBJ1-2; 8 bases agree with TRBD1. J gave up 6 bases and V 4 bases, and 5 bases lay outside the gene matches. The CDR3 length is 13 residues. CDR1 SGHDT and CDR2 YYEEEE come from the germline V gene. The chain's CDR3 is CASSPDRVNGYTF. The CDR3 nucleotides read TGTGCCAGCAGCCCGGACAGGGTTAATGGCTACACCTTC.

V usage is TRBV27 and J usage is TRBJ2-2; perhaps TRBD2 as D (6 bases). The germline V gene encodes CDR1 MNHEY and CDR2 SMNVEV (reference sequence). The CDR3 is made up of 13 amino acids. V lost 8 bases and J lost 2, with 9 bases in between. The CDR3 nucleotides read TGTGCCAGCGGGGGACTCAACACCGGGGAGCTGTTTTTT. Translation: CASGGLNTGELFF.

The chain couples TRBV18 to TRBJ2-7; D call uncertain. CDR3 length: 13 amino acids. Trimming took 3 bases from V and 6 from J, leaving 12 bases between them. Germline CDR1 is KGHSH and CDR2 is LQKENI. The CDR3 loop reads CASSPDSGSEQYF. The CDR3 DNA reads TGTGCCAGCTCACCCGATTCCGGTAGCGAGCAGTACTTC.

This sequence joins TRBV19 and TRBJ2-7; 8 nucleotides align to TRBD1. After removal of 3 bases from V and 5 bases from J, the junction contained 9 bases not matched to a gene. Germline lookup yields CDR1 LNHDA and CDR2 SQIVND (reference sequence). This CDR3 region has 15 residues. CDR3 residues: CASSMPGQGINEQYF. CDR3 DNA: TGTGCCAGTAGTATGCCAGGACAGGGAATCAACGAGCAGTACTTC. Complete variable domain (other parts from reference TRBV19 and TRBJ2-7): DGGITQSPKYLFRKEGQNVTLSCEQNLNHDAMYWYRQDPGQGLRLIYYSQIVNDFQKGDIAEGYSVSREKKESFPLTVTSAQKNPTAFYLCASSMPGQGINEQYFGPGTRLTVT.

The CDR3 protein is CASSLPGQGRTEAFF. CDR3 bases: TGTGCCAGCAGCTTACCGGGACAGGGGAGAACTGAAGCTTTCTTT. The rearrangement uses TRBV7-9 and TRBJ1-1; 10 positions match TRBD1. V lost 2 bases, J lost 5 bases, and 5 bases stayed unmatched. The CDR3 is 15 amino acids. Per the germline V gene, CDR1 is SEHNR and CDR2 is FQNEAQ (reference sequence).

There are a few counts of this clone. The CDR3 loop is CASSLGLAGPSYNEQFF. CDR3 sequence (DNA): TGCGCCAGCAGCCTCGGACTAGCGGGGCCCTCCTACAATGAGCAGTTCTTC. The V call is TRBV5-1, the J call TRBJ2-1; 12 positions agree with TRBD2. This CDR3 has 17 residues. V dropped 4 bases and J dropped 0; count of bases not matched to a gene: 5. Germline V gene lookup returns CDR1 SGHRS and CDR2 YFSETQ.

The CDR3: CASSSTTGEAFF. In nucleotides, the CDR3 is TGTGCCAGCAGTTCAACTACAGGAGAAGCTTTCTTT. The J gene is TRBJ1-1, the V gene TRBV6-5; a weak D match, TRBD1 (5 bases). Trimming took 4 bases from V and 8 from J, leaving 11 bases between them. Per the germline V gene, CDR1 is MNHEY and CDR2 is SVGAGI. CDR3 length equals 12 residues.

This rearrangement joins TRBV13 to TRBJ2-7, with 8 bases fitting TRBD1. The V and J ends lost 0 bases and 3 bases, in that order; junction bases with no gene match: 7. From germline, CDR1 is PRHDT and CDR2 FYEKMQ (reference sequence). This CDR3 is built from 16 residues. CDR3 protein: CASSLGPWDRNYEQYF. In DNA form, the CDR3 reads TGTGCCAGCAGCTTAGGCCCTTGGGACAGGAACTACGAGCAGTACTTC.

About this clone itself: Germline and junction disagree at one end, which may indicate a read error. V and J are TRBV9 and TRBJ1-5, with TRBD1 matching 10 bases. CDR1 and CDR2 from the germline V gene are SGDLS and YYNGEE. The CDR3 runs 16 residues. This CDR3 is CASSASTGGEGQPQNF. CDR3 nucleotides: TGTGCCAGCAGCGCATCGACAGGGGGCGAGGGTCAGCCCCAGAATTTT.

The V call is TRBV6-1, the J call TRBJ2-5; D remains ambiguous. Germline V gives CDR1 MNHNS, CDR2 SASEGT. Trimming removed 10 bases at V and 2 bases at J, with 11 bases between. The CDR3 has 12 residues. The CDR3 reads CATIPRQETQYF. The CDR3 DNA follows: TGTGCCACCATTCCGAGGCAAGAGACCCAGTACTTC.

The J gene is TRBJ1-1, the V gene TRBV5-1; 9 bases fit TRBD1. Germline CDR1 SGHRS, CDR2 YFSETQ. V trimming: 7 bases; J trimming: 2 bases; junction bases outside the gene matches: 18. This CDR3 is 18 amino acids long. The CDR3 nucleotides read TGCGCCAGCTCCAAAATTAAGTCCGGGACAGGGATTAACACTGAAGCTTTCTTT. Protein product: CASSKIKSGTGINTEAFF.

The chain employs TRBV27 and TRBJ2-3; 8 nucleotides align to TRBD1. This CDR3 spans 17 amino acids. Germline V gene sequence: CDR1 MNHEY, CDR2 SMNVEV (reference sequence). The V gene end was trimmed by 2 bases and the J gene end by 0 bases; junction bases not matched to a gene: 7. In DNA, the CDR3 is TGTGCCAGCAGTTTACACCGGACAGGGACAAGCACAGATACGCAGTATTTT. This encodes CASSLHRTGTSTDTQYF.